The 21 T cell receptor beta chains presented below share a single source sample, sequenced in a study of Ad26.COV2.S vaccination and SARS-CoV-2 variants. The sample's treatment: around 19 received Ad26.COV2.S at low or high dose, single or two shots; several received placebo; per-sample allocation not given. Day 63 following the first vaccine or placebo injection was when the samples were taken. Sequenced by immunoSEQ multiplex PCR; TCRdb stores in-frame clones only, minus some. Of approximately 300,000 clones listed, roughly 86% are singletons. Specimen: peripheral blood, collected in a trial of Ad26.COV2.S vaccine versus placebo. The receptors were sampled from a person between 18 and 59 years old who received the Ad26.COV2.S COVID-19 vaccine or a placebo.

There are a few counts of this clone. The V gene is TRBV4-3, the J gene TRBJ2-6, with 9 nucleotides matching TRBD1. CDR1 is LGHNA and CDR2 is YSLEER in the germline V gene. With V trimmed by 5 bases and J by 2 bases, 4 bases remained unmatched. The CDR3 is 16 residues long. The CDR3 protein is CASSGDRAAGANVLTF. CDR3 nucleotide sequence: TGCGCCAGCAGCGGGGACAGGGCTGCTGGGGCCAACGTCCTGACTTTC.

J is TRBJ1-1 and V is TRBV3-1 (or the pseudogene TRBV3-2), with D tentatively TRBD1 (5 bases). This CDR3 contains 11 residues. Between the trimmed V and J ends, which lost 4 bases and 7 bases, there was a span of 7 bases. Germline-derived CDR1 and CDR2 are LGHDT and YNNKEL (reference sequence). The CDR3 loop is CASSRDVEAFF. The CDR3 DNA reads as TGTGCCAGCAGCCGGGACGTTGAAGCTTTCTTT.

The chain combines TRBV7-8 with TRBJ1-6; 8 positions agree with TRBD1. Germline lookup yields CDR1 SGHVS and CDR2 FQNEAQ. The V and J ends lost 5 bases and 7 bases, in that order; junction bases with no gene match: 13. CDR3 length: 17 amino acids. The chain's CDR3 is CASSARQGPNPNSPLHF. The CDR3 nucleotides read TGTGCCAGCAGCGCCCGACAGGGGCCCAATCCAAATTCACCCCTCCACTTT.

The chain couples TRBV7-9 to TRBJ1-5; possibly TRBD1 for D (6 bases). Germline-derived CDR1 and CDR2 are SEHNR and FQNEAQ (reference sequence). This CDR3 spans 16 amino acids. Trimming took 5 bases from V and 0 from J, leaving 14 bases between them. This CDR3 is CASSRTTGISNQPQHF. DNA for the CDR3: TGTGCCAGCAGCCGAACAACAGGGATTAGCAATCAGCCCCAGCATTTT.

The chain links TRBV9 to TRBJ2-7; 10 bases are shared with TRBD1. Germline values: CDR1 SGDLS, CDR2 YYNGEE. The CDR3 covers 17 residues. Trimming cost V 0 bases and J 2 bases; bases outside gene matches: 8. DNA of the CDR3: TGTGCCAGCAGCGTAGGTCCGGGACAGGGGTTCCCCTACGAGCAGTACTTC. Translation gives CASSVGPGQGFPYEQYF.

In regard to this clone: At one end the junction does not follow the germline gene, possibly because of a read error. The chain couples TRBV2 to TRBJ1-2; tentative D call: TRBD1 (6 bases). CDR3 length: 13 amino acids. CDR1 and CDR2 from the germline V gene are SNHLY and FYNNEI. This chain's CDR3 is CASRLENRDTFLF. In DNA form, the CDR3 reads TGTGCCAGCAGGCTAGAGAACCGGGACACCTTCCTATTC.

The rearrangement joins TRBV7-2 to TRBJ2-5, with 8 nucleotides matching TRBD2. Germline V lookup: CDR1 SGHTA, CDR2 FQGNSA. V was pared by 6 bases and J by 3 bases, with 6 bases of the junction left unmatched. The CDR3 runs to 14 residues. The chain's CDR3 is CASRTLGGEETQYF. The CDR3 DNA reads TGTGCCAGCAGAACCCTCGGGGGGGAAGAGACCCAGTACTTC.

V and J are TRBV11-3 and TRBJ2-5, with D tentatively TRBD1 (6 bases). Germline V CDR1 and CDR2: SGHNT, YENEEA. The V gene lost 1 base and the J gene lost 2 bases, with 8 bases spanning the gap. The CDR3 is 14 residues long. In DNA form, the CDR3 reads TGTGCCAGCAGCTTAGGGGGGCAGCAAGAGACCCAGTACTTC. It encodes CASSLGGQQETQYF.

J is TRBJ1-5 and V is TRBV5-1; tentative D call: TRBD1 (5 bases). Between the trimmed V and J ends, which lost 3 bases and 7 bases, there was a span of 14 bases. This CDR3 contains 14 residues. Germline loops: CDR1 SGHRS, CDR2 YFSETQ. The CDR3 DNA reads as TGCGCCAGCAGCTATCAGGGAGGGGACCAGCCCCAGCATTTT. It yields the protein CASSYQGGDQPQHF. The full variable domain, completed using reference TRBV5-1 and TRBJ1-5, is KAGVTQTPRYLIKTRGQQVTLSCSPISGHRSVSWYQQTPGQGLQFLFEYFSETQRNKGNFPGRFSGRQFSNSRSEMNVSTLELGDSALYLCASSYQGGDQPQHFGDGTRLSIL.

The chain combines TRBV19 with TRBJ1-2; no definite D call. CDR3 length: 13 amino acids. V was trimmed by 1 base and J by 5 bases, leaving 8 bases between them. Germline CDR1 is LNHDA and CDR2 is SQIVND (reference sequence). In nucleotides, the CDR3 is TGTGCCAGTAGTATAGTTACCTCTTATGGCTACACCTTC. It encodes CASSIVTSYGYTF.

CDR3 nucleotide sequence: TGTGCCTGGAGTGCGCGGACAGGGGATGGCTACACCTTC. This translates into CAWSARTGDGYTF. The chain carries TRBV30 and TRBJ1-2, with 9 bases fitting TRBD1. Trimming removed 1 base from V and 6 bases from J; junction bases left unmatched: 3. The CDR3 is 13 amino acids. Germline values: CDR1 GTSNPN, CDR2 SVGIG (reference sequence).

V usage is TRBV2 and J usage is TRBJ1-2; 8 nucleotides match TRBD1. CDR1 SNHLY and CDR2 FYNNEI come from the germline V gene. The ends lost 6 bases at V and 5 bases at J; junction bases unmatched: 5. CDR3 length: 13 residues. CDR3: CASSVTGGYGYTF. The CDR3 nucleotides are TGTGCCAGCAGCGTCACAGGGGGGTATGGCTACACCTTC.

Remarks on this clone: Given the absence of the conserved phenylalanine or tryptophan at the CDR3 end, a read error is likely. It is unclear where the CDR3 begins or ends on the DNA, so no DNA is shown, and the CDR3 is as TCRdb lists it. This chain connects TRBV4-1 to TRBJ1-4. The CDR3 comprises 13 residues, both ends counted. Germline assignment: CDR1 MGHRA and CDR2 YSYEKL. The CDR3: CASSQTGQTPLVL.

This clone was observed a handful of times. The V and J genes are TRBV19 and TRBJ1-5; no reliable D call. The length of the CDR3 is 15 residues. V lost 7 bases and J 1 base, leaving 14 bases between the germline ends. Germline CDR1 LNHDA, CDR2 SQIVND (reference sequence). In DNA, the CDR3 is TGTGCCAGTATAGGAGACGGAAAAAGCAATCAGCCCCAGCATTTT. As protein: CASIGDGKSNQPQHF.

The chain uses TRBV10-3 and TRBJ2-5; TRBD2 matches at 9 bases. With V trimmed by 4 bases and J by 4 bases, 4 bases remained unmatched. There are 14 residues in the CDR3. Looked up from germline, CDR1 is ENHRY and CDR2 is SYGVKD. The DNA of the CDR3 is TGTGCCATCAGTGGAGCGGGGGGCGGAGAGACCCAGTACTTC. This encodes CAISGAGGGETQYF.

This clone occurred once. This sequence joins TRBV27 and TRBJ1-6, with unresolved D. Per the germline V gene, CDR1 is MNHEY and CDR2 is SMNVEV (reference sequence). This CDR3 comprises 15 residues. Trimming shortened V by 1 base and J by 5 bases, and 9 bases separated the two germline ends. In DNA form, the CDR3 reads TGTGCCAGCAGTTTATATACCCCCGATAATTCACCCCTCCACTTT. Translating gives CASSLYTPDNSPLHF.

As DNA, the CDR3 is TGTGCCAGCAGTCCCAGGGTCCCTGGCTACACCTTC. It yields the protein CASSPRVPGYTF. The rearrangement links TRBV6-2 or TRBV6-3 to TRBJ1-2, with a possible D match to TRBD1 (5 bases). The CDR3 spans 12 residues. V lost 5 bases and J lost 7, with 11 bases in between. The germline gives CDR1 MNHEY, CDR2 SVGEGT.

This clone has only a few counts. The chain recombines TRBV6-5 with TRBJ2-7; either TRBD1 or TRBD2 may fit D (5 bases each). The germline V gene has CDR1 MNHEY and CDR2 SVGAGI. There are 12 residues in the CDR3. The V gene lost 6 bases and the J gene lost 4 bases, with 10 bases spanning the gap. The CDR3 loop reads CASRTRGYEQYF. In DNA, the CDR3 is TGTGCCAGCAGAACGAGGGGTTACGAGCAGTACTTC.

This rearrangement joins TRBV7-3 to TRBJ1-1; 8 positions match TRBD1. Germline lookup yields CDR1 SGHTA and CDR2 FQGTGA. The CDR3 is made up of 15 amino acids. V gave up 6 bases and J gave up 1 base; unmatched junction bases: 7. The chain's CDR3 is CASRETGTGNTEAFF. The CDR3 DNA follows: TGTGCCAGCAGAGAGACCGGGACAGGGAACACTGAAGCTTTCTTT.

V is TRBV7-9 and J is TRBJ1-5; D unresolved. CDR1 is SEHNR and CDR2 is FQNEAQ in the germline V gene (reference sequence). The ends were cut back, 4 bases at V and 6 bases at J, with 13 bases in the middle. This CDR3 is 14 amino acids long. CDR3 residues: CASSSEWGTQPQHF. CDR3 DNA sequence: TGTGCCAGCAGCTCCGAATGGGGAACTCAGCCCCAGCATTTT. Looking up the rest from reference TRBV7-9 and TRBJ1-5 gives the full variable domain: DTGVSQNPRHKITKRGQNVTFRCDPISEHNRLYWYRQTLGQGPEFLTYFQNEAQLEKSRLLSDRFSAERPKGSFSTLEIQRTEQGDSAMYLCASSSEWGTQPQHFGDGTRLSIL.

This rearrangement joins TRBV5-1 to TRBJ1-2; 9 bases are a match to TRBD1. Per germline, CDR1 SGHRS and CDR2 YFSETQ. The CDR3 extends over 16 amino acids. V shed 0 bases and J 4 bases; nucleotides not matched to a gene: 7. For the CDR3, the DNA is TGCGCCAGCAGCTTGGGAATGCGGACAGGGGCCTATGGCTACACCTTC. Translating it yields CASSLGMRTGAYGYTF.